The clone carrying this T cell receptor beta chain was observed a handful of times. These data are taken from a study of blood T cells in healthy people across ages. A second PCR, run for roughly 7 to 11 cycles, used a sample-barcoded 5' primer plus a J-beta primer mix. Each CDR3 protein gets one entry after TCRdb re-called the 5' RACE reads with MiXCR. The repertoire includes hundreds of thousands of distinct CDR3 sequences, around half of them detected once, and about a third sits in the top ten. This sequence originates from a woman aged 55-69 years in good health. The sample consisted of blood.

The CDR3 sequence is CASSYSTRVDTEAFF. CDR3 nucleotides: TGTGCCAGCAGTTATTCTACCAGGGTGGACACTGAAGCTTTCTTT. This rearrangement joins TRBV6-5 to TRBJ1-1; TRBD1 is a possible D gene (5 bases). The V end was cut by 3 bases, the J end by 3 bases, with 14 bases between. Germline CDR1 reads MNHEY; CDR2 reads SVGAGI. The CDR3 has 15 amino acids.